This T cell receptor (beta chain) was captured by sequencing in a study of a mutant IDH1 vaccine in newly diagnosed glioma. Across the whole study: With temozolomide cycles, or 4-6 weeks after radiotherapy alone, vaccination was started. Overall study findings and caveats: Seemingly, pseudoprogression had no relation to changes in the top peripheral T cell clonotypes.

Concerning this clone: The antigen remains unidentified.

V lost 3 bases, J lost 0 bases, and 11 bases lay in between. CDR1 is SNHLY, CDR2 FYNNEI, per germline. The CDR3 length is 15 residues. Time point specified: week 23, last vaccination. Doses consisted of 300 ug of mutant IDH1 20-mer peptide each, paired with topical imiquimod. Data came from immunoSEQ multiplex PCR; TCRdb stores just in-frame clones and leaves some out. Of tens of thousands of clones listed, roughly three quarters are singletons. This TCR derives from a woman between 40 and 50 years old with glioma. Some clones in this sample may be carry-over from other donors' samples. The chain is built from TRBV2 and TRBJ1-1; D uncertain. Source: PBMCs, taken from a glioma patient whose treatment included an IDH1 peptide vaccine. CDR3 sequence reads: CASSDTMTMNTEAFF. CDR3 bases: TGTGCCAGCAGTGACACTATGACGATGAACACTGAAGCTTTCTTT. Filled out from reference TRBV2 and TRBJ1-1, the complete variable domain reads EPEVTQTPSHQVTQMGQEVILRCVPISNHLYFYWYRQILGQKVEFLVSFYNNEISEKSEIFDDQFSVERPDGSNFTLKIRSTKLEDSAMYFCASSDTMTMNTEAFFGQGTRLTVV.